The 23 T cell receptor beta chains below come from one sample, sequenced in a study of blood T cell repertoires in COVID-19. The data were produced by immunoSEQ multiplex PCR, yet TCRdb's version contains in-frame clones alone and is incomplete. This sample has approximately 310,000 clones, with 80% to 90% found just once. Material: PBMCs or T cells enriched from blood (not recorded which). The receptors shown here come from a man aged 25 to 45 who had recovered from COVID-19.

J is TRBJ1-5 and V is TRBV29-1; tentative D call: TRBD1 (5 bases). Trimming left V 5 bases short and J 0 bases short, with 8 bases between. The V gene's germline CDR1 is SQVTM and CDR2 ANQGSEA. The CDR3 totals 13 residues. CDR3 sequence: CSVTQGSNQPQHF. In DNA, the CDR3 is TGCAGCGTTACCCAGGGTAGCAATCAGCCCCAGCATTTT.

The V and J genes are TRBV30 and TRBJ1-3; a weak D match, TRBD1 (5 bases). Trimming stripped 2 bases from V and 3 bases from J, with 8 bases between. Germline-derived CDR1 and CDR2 are GTSNPN and SVGIG (reference sequence). CDR3 length: 13 amino acids. The CDR3, as DNA: TGTGCCTGGAGTAGGGGAATTGGAAACACCATATATTTT. It encodes CAWSRGIGNTIYF. Filled out from reference TRBV30 and TRBJ1-3, the complete variable domain reads SQTIHQWPATLVQPVGSPLSLECTVEGTSNPNLYWYRQAAGRGLQLLFYSVGIGQISSEVPQNLSASRPQDRQFILSSKKLLLSDSGFYLCAWSRGIGNTIYFGEGSWLTVV.

The V gene is TRBV12-3 or TRBV12-4, the J gene TRBJ1-3; D not certain. The CDR3 runs to 13 residues. Trimming removed 8 bases at V and 0 bases at J, with 8 bases between. The CDR3 is CASGYSSGNTIYF. The CDR3 nucleotides are TGTGCCAGCGGTTATAGCTCTGGAAACACCATATATTTT.

V gene TRBV24-1 combines with J gene TRBJ1-1; the match to TRBD1 covers 8 bases. CDR1 KGHDR and CDR2 SFDVKD come from the germline V gene. The CDR3 covers 14 residues. J lost 11 bases, V lost 7 bases, and 14 bases had no gene match. This CDR3 reads CATSTGTGYNGAFF. CDR3 nucleotide sequence: TGTGCCACCAGCACCGGGACAGGATATAATGGGGCTTTCTTT.

The rearrangement links TRBV4-1 to TRBJ2-5, with 8 bases lining up with TRBD2. The V gene end was trimmed by 4 bases and the J gene end by 1 base; junction bases not matched to a gene: 2. The CDR3 sequence is 14 residues long. From germline, CDR1 is MGHRA and CDR2 YSYEKL. The CDR3 loop is CASSRGGSQETQYF. The DNA of the CDR3 is TGCGCCAGCAGCCGCGGGGGGTCCCAAGAGACCCAGTACTTC.

The J gene is TRBJ2-1, the V gene TRBV7-9, with 7 bases fitting TRBD2. The length of the CDR3 is 13 residues. Germline CDR1 SEHNR, CDR2 FQNEAQ (reference sequence). Trimming cost V 3 bases and J 6 bases; bases outside gene matches: 2. In DNA form, the CDR3 reads TGTGCCAGCAGCTTTACTAGCGTCAATGAGCAGTTCTTC. Its translation: CASSFTSVNEQFF.

This clone was seen only once. The chain joins TRBV6-2 or TRBV6-3 to TRBJ1-2; D may be TRBD1 (6 bases). There are 13 residues in the CDR3. Trimming stripped 4 bases from V and 2 bases from J, with 8 bases between. The germline gives CDR1 MNHEY, CDR2 SVGEGT. CDR3 region: CASSLDRNYGYTF. The CDR3 DNA sequence: TGTGCCAGCAGTTTGGACAGAAACTATGGCTACACCTTC.

This clone was recorded at least ten times. The chain carries TRBV19 and TRBJ1-5; D is ambiguous. Germline V CDR1 and CDR2: LNHDA, SQIVND (reference sequence). The length of the CDR3 is 13 residues. V lost 3 bases and J lost 5, with 8 bases in between. CDR3 sequence (DNA): TGTGCCAGTAGTATTACCACAGATCAGCCCCAGCATTTT. It codes for CASSITTDQPQHF.

This clone has just a few counts. The chain has TRBV2 and TRBJ2-1; 7 nucleotides line up with TRBD1. The germline gives CDR1 SNHLY, CDR2 FYNNEI. The CDR3 has 12 amino acids. The trim removed 6 bases at V and 8 bases at J, leaving 4 bases unmatched. The CDR3 loop reads CASREQGHEQFF. The CDR3 coding sequence is TGTGCCAGCAGAGAACAGGGGCATGAGCAGTTCTTC.

The chain recombines TRBV29-1 with TRBJ1-4; 11 nucleotides line up with TRBD1. V lost 0 bases and J lost 7; bases outside the gene matches: 4. The CDR3 spans 15 residues. CDR1 is SQVTM and CDR2 is ANQGSEA in the germline V gene. The CDR3 coding sequence is TGCAGCGTTGAAGATTTTGGGACAGGGGGTGAAAAACTGTTTTTT. Amino acid sequence: CSVEDFGTGGEKLFF.

The chain combines TRBV3-1 (or the pseudogene TRBV3-2) with TRBJ2-1; 8 bases fit TRBD2. CDR3 length: 16 residues. V lost 1 base, J lost 4 bases, and 6 bases stayed unmatched. In germline, CDR1 is LGHDT, CDR2 YNNKEL (reference sequence). In DNA, the CDR3 is TGTGCCAGCAGCCAAGTGATTATAGCGGGGTACAATGAGCAGTTCTTC. Translating gives CASSQVIIAGYNEQFF.

The chain links TRBV5-1 to TRBJ2-1, with TRBD1 matching 7 bases. The CDR3 loop spans 17 amino acids. Germline trimming cut 0 bases from V and 0 bases from J; bases unmatched to any gene: 6. Germline values: CDR1 SGHRS, CDR2 YFSETQ. The CDR3 DNA reads TGCGCCAGCAGCTTGGGGCTGGACAGGAGCTCCTACAATGAGCAGTTCTTC. Translated: CASSLGLDRSSYNEQFF. The full variable domain, rest sourced from reference TRBV5-1 and TRBJ2-1, is KAGVTQTPRYLIKTRGQQVTLSCSPISGHRSVSWYQQTPGQGLQFLFEYFSETQRNKGNFPGRFSGRQFSNSRSEMNVSTLELGDSALYLCASSLGLDRSSYNEQFFGPGTRLTVL.

The genes are TRBV3-1 (or the pseudogene TRBV3-2) and TRBJ1-3; D is uncertain. Germline-derived CDR1 and CDR2 are LGHDT and YNNKEL (reference sequence). There are 15 residues in the CDR3. V was shortened by 2 bases and J by 0 bases, with 8 bases between the two germline ends. CDR3 amino acids: CASSQSIVSGNTIYF. CDR3 nucleotides: TGTGCCAGCAGCCAATCTATCGTCTCTGGAAACACCATATATTTT.

The chain is built from TRBV5-6 and TRBJ2-1; D is possibly TRBD2 (5 bases). The V gene's germline CDR1 is SGHDT and CDR2 YYEEEE. The CDR3 is 14 amino acids. The V gene lost 4 bases and the J gene lost 6 bases, with 14 bases spanning the gap. This CDR3 reads CASSRAQEVNEQFF. CDR3 DNA sequence: TGTGCCAGCAGCCGGGCGCAGGAGGTCAATGAGCAGTTCTTC.

This clone showed up just once. The J gene is TRBJ1-4, the V gene TRBV27; no clear D gene. This CDR3 spans 14 amino acids. Trimming cost V 8 bases and J 7 bases, with 17 bases left between them. CDR1 MNHEY and CDR2 SMNVEV come from the germline V gene (reference sequence). CDR3 region: CASADRGVGEKLFF. CDR3 DNA: TGTGCCAGCGCAGACCGGGGAGTGGGTGAAAAACTGTTTTTT.

V is TRBV9 and J is TRBJ1-2; 7 bases map to TRBD1. V trimming: 0 bases; J trimming: 8 bases; junction bases outside the gene matches: 10. The CDR3 covers 15 residues. Germline CDR1 SGDLS, CDR2 YYNGEE. This CDR3 is CASSVEGDRAPGYTF. Written as DNA, the CDR3 is TGTGCCAGCAGCGTAGAGGGGGACAGAGCTCCAGGCTACACCTTC.

The V call is TRBV7-9, the J call TRBJ2-3; 13 bases fit TRBD2. The CDR3 length is 15 residues. The trim removed 6 bases at V and 4 bases at J, leaving 4 bases unmatched. Germline V gives CDR1 SEHNR, CDR2 FQNEAQ (reference sequence). The CDR3 DNA sequence: TGTGCCAGCAGTACTAGCGGGGGGGCCGCAGATACGCAGTATTTT. It is translated as CASSTSGGAADTQYF.

This chain uses TRBV7-2 with TRBJ2-1; D is perhaps TRBD2 (7 bases). Trimming shortened V by 5 bases and J by 9 bases, and 14 bases separated the two germline ends. Per the germline V gene, CDR1 is SGHTA and CDR2 is FQGNSA. There are 13 residues in the CDR3. CDR3 coding DNA: TGTGCCAGCAGCCTCGGGGGGCGGGGTGAGCAGTTCTTC. It translates to CASSLGGRGEQFF.

The V call is TRBV6-5, the J call TRBJ1-2; perhaps TRBD1 as D (6 bases). V lost 6 bases to trimming and J lost 8 bases, with 16 bases between them. This CDR3 comprises 13 residues. CDR1 and CDR2 from the germline V gene are MNHEY and SVGAGI. CDR3 residues: CASSGQSTNGYTF. The CDR3 DNA follows: TGTGCCAGCAGCGGACAGTCCACAAACGGCTACACCTTC.

The J gene is TRBJ1-6, the V gene TRBV19; 7 bases line up with TRBD1. After removal of 9 bases from V and 5 bases from J, the junction contained 10 bases not matched to a gene. The CDR3 is 15 amino acids. Germline assignment: CDR1 LNHDA and CDR2 SQIVND (reference sequence). Here the CDR3 DNA reads TGTGCCAGACCCACCCCGGGACAGCATAATTCACCCCTCCACTTT. The encoded protein is CARPTPGQHNSPLHF. The full variable domain, with the rest looked up from reference TRBV19 and TRBJ1-6, is DGGITQSPKYLFRKEGQNVTLSCEQNLNHDAMYWYRQDPGQGLRLIYYSQIVNDFQKGDIAEGYSVSREKKESFPLTVTSAQKNPTAFYLCARPTPGQHNSPLHFGNGTRLTVT.

This chain connects TRBV7-6 to TRBJ2-2; D is uncertain. Trimming pared 1 base from V and 5 bases from J, leaving 5 bases between. This CDR3 contains 13 residues. Germline V lookup: CDR1 SGHVS, CDR2 FNYEAQ. The CDR3 bases are TGTGCCAGCAGCTTAGTGGAGACCGGGGAGCTGTTTTTT. Translating gives CASSLVETGELFF. The full variable domain, in which reference TRBV7-6 and TRBJ2-2 provide the parts outside the CDR3, is GAGVSQSPRYKVTKRGQDVALRCDPISGHVSLYWYRQALGQGPEFLTYFNYEAQQDKSGLPNDRFSAERPEGSISTLTIQRTEQRDSAMYRCASSLVETGELFFGEGSRLTVL.

The V gene is TRBV4-1, the J gene TRBJ2-3, with 7 bases fitting TRBD1. CDR3 size: 16 residues. V lost 4 bases to trimming and J lost 3 bases; unmatched junction nucleotides: 10. CDR1 is MGHRA, CDR2 YSYEKL, per germline. The CDR3 loop reads CASSPRQGSRTDTQYF. The CDR3 nucleotides read TGCGCCAGCAGCCCCCGACAGGGTTCGAGGACAGATACGCAGTATTTT.

The chain carries TRBV14 and TRBJ1-5, with 8 bases matching TRBD1. Looked up from germline, CDR1 is SGHDN and CDR2 is FVKESK. Germline trimming cut 4 bases from V and 5 bases from J; bases unmatched to any gene: 1. This CDR3 contains 13 residues. CDR3 sequence: CASSRGQDQPQHF. The CDR3 bases are TGTGCCAGCAGCCGGGGACAGGATCAGCCCCAGCATTTT.